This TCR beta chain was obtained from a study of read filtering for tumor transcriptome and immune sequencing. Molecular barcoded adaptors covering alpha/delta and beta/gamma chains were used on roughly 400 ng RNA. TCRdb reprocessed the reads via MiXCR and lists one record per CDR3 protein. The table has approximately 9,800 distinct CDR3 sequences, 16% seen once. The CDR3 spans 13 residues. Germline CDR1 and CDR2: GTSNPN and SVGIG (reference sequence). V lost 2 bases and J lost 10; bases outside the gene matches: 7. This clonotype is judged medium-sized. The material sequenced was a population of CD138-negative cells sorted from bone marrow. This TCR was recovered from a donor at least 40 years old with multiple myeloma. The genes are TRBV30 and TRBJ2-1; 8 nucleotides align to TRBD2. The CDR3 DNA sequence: TGTGCCTGGAGTTACTCAGCGGGAGACGAGCAGTTCTTC. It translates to CAWSYSAGDEQFF.